Sequencing of this TCR beta chain was carried out in a study of blood T cell repertoires in COVID-19. As processed by the authors: Cell counts per sample came from amplifying reference gene primers. The method was immunoSEQ multiplex PCR; TCRdb's version includes in-frame clones alone and lacks a portion of them. Clone size and V and J calls were adopted from that table, with D and trimming inferred from the DNA. This table has around 140,000 clones, 85% to 90% appearing once. CDR1 is LGHNA, CDR2 YSLEER, per germline. This CDR3 comprises 15 residues. Trimming at V came to 0 bases and at J to 5 bases, leaving 6 bases not matched to a gene. This clone was detected many times.

The TCR originated in a man in his forties or fifties who had recovered from COVID-19. This sequence joins TRBV4-3 and TRBJ1-1; 7 bases map to TRBD1. Source material: peripheral blood. For the CDR3, the DNA is TGCGCCAGCAGCCAAGATTGGCAGGGGGTTACTGAAGCTTTCTTT. Encoded protein: CASSQDWQGVTEAFF.